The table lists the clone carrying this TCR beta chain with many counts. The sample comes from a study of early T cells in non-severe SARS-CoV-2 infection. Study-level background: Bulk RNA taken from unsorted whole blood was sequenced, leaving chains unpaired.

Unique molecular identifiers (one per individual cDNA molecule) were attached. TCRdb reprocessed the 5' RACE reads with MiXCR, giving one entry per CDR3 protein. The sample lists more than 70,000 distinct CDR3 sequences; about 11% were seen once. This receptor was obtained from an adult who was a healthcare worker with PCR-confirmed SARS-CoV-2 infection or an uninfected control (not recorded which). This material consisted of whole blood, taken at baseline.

In DNA, the CDR3 is TGTGCCAGCAGTCATAACTCTGGAAACACCATATATTTT. This encodes CASSHNSGNTIYF. V usage is TRBV7-6 and J usage is TRBJ1-3; D is ambiguous. This CDR3 comprises 13 residues. Trimming removed 6 bases from V and 0 bases from J, with 6 bases in between. The germline V gene has CDR1 SGHVS and CDR2 FNYEAQ.